A selection of T cell receptor beta chains follows, all from one sample in a study of blood T cells in healthy people across ages. TCRdb used MiXCR to reprocess the 5' RACE reads, holding one entry per CDR3 protein. The sample includes about 830,000 distinct CDR3 sequences, 58% of them seen just once. The sequenced sample consisted of blood. Receptor source: a man younger than 45 in good health. The CDR3 runs from the conserved cysteine through the conserved F or W. D genes are given only for firm matches. Size is omitted from some rows. Given values are once, few, many or a class for expanded clones.

d_gene | j_gene | abundance | v_gene | CDR3aa | CDR3nt
TRBD1 | TRBJ2-5 | many | TRBV29-1 | CSVRQGAETQYF | TGCAGCGTCCGACAGGGGGCAGAGACCCAGTACTTC
. | TRBJ1-1 | . | TRBV6-5 | CASRGVAEGNTEAFF | TGTGCCAGCAGAGGTGTCGCCGAGGGGAACACTGAAGCTTTCTTT
. | TRBJ2-1 | . | TRBV29-1 | CSGGQPYEQFF | TGCAGCGGTGGACAGCCTTACGAGCAGTTCTTC
TRBD1 | TRBJ1-2 | . | TRBV9 | CASRAGTGAGYTF | TGTGCCAGCAGAGCCGGGACAGGTGCTGGCTACACCTTC
. | TRBJ2-3 | . | TRBV5-1 | CASSPKSGVTDTQYF | TGCGCCAGCAGCCCGAAATCAGGGGTCACAGATACGCAGTATTTT
. | TRBJ1-5 | . | TRBV7-9 | CASSLVSAHRENQPQHF | TGTGCCAGCAGCTTAGTTAGTGCCCACAGGGAAAATCAGCCCCAGCATTTT
. | TRBJ1-2 | few | TRBV7-2 | CASSPGGAQGSHGYTF | TGTGCCAGCAGCCCCGGGGGCGCTCAGGGGAGTCATGGCTACACCTTC
. | TRBJ2-7 | few | TRBV2 | CASRPTASSYEQYF | TGTGCCAGCAGGCCAACCGCGAGCTCCTACGAGCAGTACTTC
. | TRBJ1-1 | . | TRBV20-1 | CSARDGGGIPFF | TGCAGTGCTAGAGATGGCGGGGGCATCCCTTTCTTT
TRBD1 | TRBJ2-1 | few | TRBV24-1 | CATSDLSGGEQFF | TGTGCCACCAGTGATTTGTCAGGGGGTGAGCAGTTCTTC
. | TRBJ2-1 | few | TRBV20-1 | CSARDGPAQGVDEQFF | TGCAGTGCTAGAGATGGGCCAGCGCAAGGGGTGGATGAGCAGTTCTTC
. | TRBJ2-7 | few | TRBV4-3 | CASSQGLSSSYEQYF | TGCGCCAGCAGCCAAGGCCTCTCGAGCTCCTACGAGCAGTACTTC
TRBD1 | TRBJ2-1 | . | TRBV13 | CACDRGQSAYNEQFF | TGTGCCTGTGACAGGGGCCAGTCCGCCTACAATGAGCAGTTCTTC
. | TRBJ1-5 | . | TRBV2 | CASKAQWRNQPQHF | TGTGCCAGCAAAGCCCAGTGGCGCAATCAGCCCCAGCATTTT
. | TRBJ1-5 | . | TRBV20-1 | CSARQDRRIGVDQPQHF | TGCAGTGCTAGACAAGACAGGAGGATAGGGGTCGATCAGCCCCAGCATTTT
. | TRBJ1-2 | . | TRBV5-1 | CASSLLAGRGSDYGYTF | TGCGCCAGCAGCTTGTTGGCAGGGAGAGGTTCCGACTATGGCTACACCTTC
. | TRBJ2-1 | . | TRBV7-2 | CASSLGQINNEQFF | TGTGCCAGCAGCTTAGGACAAATAAACAATGAGCAGTTCTTC
TRBD1 | TRBJ2-7 | . | TRBV20-1 | CSAQARTGAYNEQYF | TGCAGTGCTCAAGCCCGGACAGGGGCCTACAATGAGCAGTACTTC
. | TRBJ1-6 | . | TRBV6-5 | CASSLEGKNSPLHF | TGTGCCAGCAGTTTAGAGGGAAAGAATTCACCCCTCCACTTT
TRBD1 | TRBJ2-5 | . | TRBV2 | CASSPPITGAGETQYF | TGTGCCAGCAGCCCACCTATAACAGGGGCCGGGGAGACCCAGTACTTC
TRBD1 | TRBJ2-1 | . | TRBV27 | CASSLGGRGSYNEQFF | TGTGCCAGCAGTTTAGGCGGCAGGGGGTCCTACAATGAGCAGTTCTTC
TRBD2 | TRBJ2-7 | . | TRBV6-5 | CASSGLADYEQYF | TGTGCCAGCAGTGGACTAGCGGACTACGAGCAGTACTTC
TRBD2 | TRBJ2-3 | few | TRBV7-2 | CASSLADGTSGIDTQYF | TGTGCCAGCAGCTTAGCTGACGGGACTAGCGGGATAGATACGCAGTATTTT
TRBD2 | TRBJ2-1 | few | TRBV6-2/TRBV6-3 | CASSGGETSGVLREQFF | TGTGCCAGCAGTGGGGGCGAGACTAGCGGGGTTTTGCGGGAGCAGTTCTTC
. | TRBJ2-3 | few | TRBV12-3/TRBV12-4 | CASSLRMADTQYF | TGTGCCAGTAGTTTAAGGATGGCAGATACGCAGTATTTT
. | TRBJ2-5 | few | TRBV4-1 | CASSQGRTGIGETQYF | TGCGCCAGCAGCCAGGGGCGGACGGGAATAGGGGAGACCCAGTACTTC
TRBD2 | TRBJ2-7 | . | TRBV10-3 | CAISDGGGQSSYEQYF | TGTGCCATCAGTGACGGCGGGGGGCAGAGTTCCTACGAGCAGTACTTC
. | TRBJ2-7 | . | TRBV6-6 | CAISTGAYEQYF | TGTGCCATTTCGACAGGCGCCTACGAGCAGTACTTC
. | TRBJ2-1 | many | TRBV29-1 | CSVDLRGGYNEQFF | TGCAGCGTCGACCTCAGGGGAGGCTACAATGAGCAGTTCTTC